This note documents a single TCR beta chain sequence. The antigen it recognizes is unknown. The sample holds no much larger clone one base away, and base qualities are not on file. The data belong to a study of blood T cell repertoires in COVID-19 (dated by TCRdb to the early 2020s). Background for the entire study: Collaborator samples came from the United States, Italy and Spain and covered acute and convalescent phases of COVID-19. The material from the prospective study consisted of cDNA or gDNA derived from T cells, B-cell-depleted T cells, or PBMCs. Subjects who had been exposed to COVID-19, were actively infected with it, or had recovered from it provided the deeply sampled blood TCRbeta repertoires that made up the dataset. A freely available public database, intended as a resource for researchers studying the immune response to SARS-CoV-2, is where the repertoires were released. Samples were obtained from the ongoing ImmuneRACE study (first 160 participants) and from 1,254 subjects provided by 6 global collaborators. Nearly every sample came with metadata listing a de-identified subject ID, COVID-19 status, age in years and sex. HLA class I and class II types, where available, came from metadata supplied by the sample provider rather than from assay-based typing.

The immunoSEQ Assay, a bias-controlled multiplex PCR, was used to amplify TCRbeta CDR3 regions from genomic DNA. In the source study's methods: Nucleated cell counts per sample were estimated from amplification of reference gene primers within the assay. To quantify the absolute abundance of each unique TCRbeta CDR3 rearrangement, sequence reads were collapsed and filtered. For each sample, productive Simpson clonality was calculated as the square root of Simpson's diversity index over productive rearrangements. Held by TCRdb, this immuneACCESS table contains in-frame sequences only and omits some clones. Under half of the omission traces to an unresolved V gene where checked; the cause of the rest is unknown. Clone size and the V and J calls come from that table; the DNA yielded D and trimming. The sample contains 150,000 to 160,000 clones, roughly four fifths of them found a single time. Jointly, the top ten make up around 1.7% of the sample.

The collaborating institutions used their own protocols to collect whole blood in K2EDTA tubes. For TCRbeta analysis, collaborator samples were shipped as frozen whole blood, as isolated PBMCs, or as DNA extracted from either sample type. Beyond this particular receptor, the publication reports: The quantity of clinical and demographic metadata differed by source and by participant and was supplied without curation.

V is trimmed back by 1 base and J by 4 bases, and the junction contains 11 bases that no gene match accounts for. As encoded in the germline V gene, CDR1 is LGHNA while CDR2 is YSLEER. Spanning cysteine to phenylalanine, the CDR3 consists of 18 amino acids. Only the CDR3 region is kept as DNA, spanning 54 bases read in frame from base 1. The sequenced sample consisted of peripheral blood. The rearrangement joined TRBV4-3 to TRBJ1-2, with 11 bases in between that match TRBD1. The sequence derives from a man older than 75 with acute or convalescent COVID-19. This receptor carries the CDR3 CASSQAGTGGLGGYGYTF. The base sequence is TGCGCCAGCAGCCAAGCCGGGACAGGGGGTTTGGGTGGCTATGGCTACACCTTC.